This T cell receptor (beta chain) was documented in a study of shared clonotypes between healthy human individuals. Naive CD8 cells, CD45RO-negative and positively selected for CCR7, excluded terminally differentiated effector memory CD45RA+ cells. Germline lookup yields CDR1 SGHRS and CDR2 YFSETQ. The length of the CDR3 is 19 residues. Trimming removed 4 bases from V and 0 bases from J, with 20 bases in between. Some clones are missing from TCRdb's copy, which holds only in-frame ones; the method was immunoSEQ multiplex PCR. Of some 630,000 clones in the sample, roughly 96% were seen once. Sequencing was done on a sample of naive CD8+ T cells sorted from blood. This TCR derives from a woman in her 30s in good health. V gene TRBV5-1 combines with J gene TRBJ2-6, with D maybe TRBD1 (5 bases). CDR3 loop: CASSKLGPRILSGANVLTF. Here the CDR3 DNA reads TGCGCCAGCAGCAAATTGGGGCCAAGAATACTCTCTGGGGCCAACGTCCTGACTTTC. The variable domain in full, with the rest retrieved from reference TRBV5-1 and TRBJ2-6, is KAGVTQTPRYLIKTRGQQVTLSCSPISGHRSVSWYQQTPGQGLQFLFEYFSETQRNKGNFPGRFSGRQFSNSRSEMNVSTLELGDSALYLCASSKLGPRILSGANVLTFGAGSRLTVL.